This TCR beta chain was observed in a study of shared clonotypes between healthy human individuals. Notes on this clone: Its antigen is as yet unknown.

The assay was run at deep level. Sequenced by immunoSEQ multiplex PCR; TCRdb stores in-frame clones only, minus some. The sample holds 2 million to 2.5 million clones, 95% seen once. Each of the donors was a healthy adult who was HIV-negative and had not had a recent acute infection or vaccination. Investigators divided CD4+ cells into CD45RA+ naive and CD45RA-negative memory subsets. The CDR3 consists of 14 residues. Losses at the gene ends were 6 bases for V and 4 bases for J; bases not matched to a gene: 8. In germline, CDR1 is MDHEN, CDR2 SYDVKM. Study conclusions and caveats: The genetic and exposure-history diversity represented was limited by few donors.

V usage is TRBV28 and J usage is TRBJ1-2; 7 bases are a match to TRBD1. Sequenced input: naive CD4+ T cells sorted from blood. Subset reported: CD45RA+ positively selected. The source is a man aged 18 to 29 in good health. The CDR3 sequence is CASRETGRIYGYTF. In nucleotides, the CDR3 is TGTGCCAGCAGGGAGACAGGGAGAATCTATGGCTACACCTTC.